The 32 T cell receptor beta chains presented below share a single source sample, sequenced in a study of regulatory T cells in long-lasting Graves disease. Time point described: newly diagnosed GD, antithyroid drugs for less than 3 months. The authors made the TCR library using RNA they extracted from PBMCs. The TCR beta library used iRepertoire HTBI primers with Arm-PCR amplification of CDR3. Via MiXCR, TCRdb re-called the multiplex PCR reads, giving one row per CDR3 protein. The profile shows 200,000 to 250,000 distinct CDR3 sequences, roughly 19% of them singletons. These data also featured in a second study, about T cells in Graves' hyperthyroidism and ophthalmopathy.

Sequencing used peripheral blood mononuclear cells (PBMCs), obtained at new diagnosis, from a patient treated with antithyroid drugs. These receptors all stem from a woman aged 25 to 45 with Graves disease.

The sample holds many counts of this clonotype. The V and J genes are TRBV9 and TRBJ1-3, with a weak D call TRBD1 (5 bases). The CDR3 contains 16 residues. Trimming removed 3 bases from V and 0 bases from J, with 13 bases in between. Germline V gene lookup returns CDR1 SGDLS and CDR2 YYNGEE. The DNA of the CDR3 is TGTGCCAGCAGCGCTGGGAGGGGTTACTCTGGAAACACCATATATTTT. Protein product: CASSAGRGYSGNTIYF.

This clonotype was seen at least ten times. CDR3 coding DNA: TGTGCCAGCAGTACAGTAACTGGAAACACCATATATTTT. Translation gives CASSTVTGNTIYF. The chain couples TRBV25-1 to TRBJ1-3, with no clear D. CDR3 size: 13 residues. The V end was cut by 5 bases, the J end by 2 bases, with 7 bases between. Germline CDR1 and CDR2: MGHDK and SYGVNS.

This clonotype was counted ten times or more. The CDR3 DNA reads TGTGCCAGCAGTACAGGGCCAGGAAACACCATATATTTT. This gives the protein CASSTGPGNTIYF. The rearrangement joins TRBV2 to TRBJ1-3; TRBD1 might be the D (6 bases). The CDR3 loop spans 13 amino acids. Trimming took 5 bases from V and 4 from J, leaving 9 bases between them. Germline V gene sequence: CDR1 SNHLY, CDR2 FYNNEI.

This clonotype was recorded many times. V usage is TRBV14 and J usage is TRBJ2-5; D remains unclear. V lost 2 bases to trimming and J lost 5 bases, with 6 bases between them. The CDR3 is made up of 12 amino acids. Germline assignment: CDR1 SGHDN and CDR2 FVKESK. CDR3 residues: CASSQSFETQYF. The CDR3 DNA reads as TGTGCCAGCAGCCAAAGCTTTGAGACCCAGTACTTC.

This clonotype showed up many times. V and J are TRBV30 and TRBJ2-1; D gene unclear. V dropped 0 bases and J dropped 0 bases, with 6 bases sitting between them. Per germline, CDR1 GTSNPN and CDR2 SVGIG (reference sequence). The CDR3 loop spans 14 amino acids. CDR3 amino acids: CAWSVLSSYNEQFF. CDR3 bases: TGTGCCTGGAGTGTACTTAGCTCCTACAATGAGCAGTTCTTC. The whole variable domain, filled in from reference TRBV30 and TRBJ2-1, reads SQTIHQWPATLVQPVGSPLSLECTVEGTSNPNLYWYRQAAGRGLQLLFYSVGIGQISSEVPQNLSASRPQDRQFILSSKKLLLSDSGFYLCAWSVLSSYNEQFFGPGTRLTVL.

In regard to this clonotype: A much larger clone lies a single base off, so this may be a read error. This sequence joins TRBV28 and TRBJ1-2; D not certain. V lost 7 bases to trimming and J lost 5 bases, with 14 bases between them. The CDR3 spans 13 residues. Germline V lookup: CDR1 MDHEN, CDR2 SYDVKM. CDR3 bases: TGTGCCAGCATTCCCCATGCTAGTTATGGCTACACCTTC. Residues: CASIPHASYGYTF.

The CDR3 DNA is TGTGCCAGCAGCCAGCGGGACGGTTCCTACGAGCAGTACTTC. Its protein product is CASSQRDGSYEQYF. The chain recombines TRBV11-1 with TRBJ2-7, with 7 nucleotides matching TRBD2. This CDR3 is 14 amino acids long. Germline V gene sequence: CDR1 SGHAT, CDR2 FQDESV (reference sequence). Trimming cost V 5 bases and J 1 base; bases outside gene matches: 5.

In its sample, this clonotype was seen many times. CDR3 in amino acids: CATSRNRAQPQHF. CDR3 nucleotides: TGTGCCACCAGCAGAAACAGGGCTCAGCCCCAGCATTTT. V is TRBV15 and J is TRBJ1-5; a weak D match, TRBD1 (6 bases). The CDR3 is 13 residues long. The germline CDR1 and CDR2 sequences are LNHNV and YYDKDF (reference sequence). The V and J ends lost 2 bases and 6 bases respectively, with 8 bases between them.

Ten or more counts support this clonotype. The rearrangement joins TRBV28 to TRBJ1-5; 10 bases match TRBD1. Germline V gene sequence: CDR1 MDHEN, CDR2 SYDVKM. V lost 5 bases and J lost 0; bases outside the gene matches: 7. This CDR3 comprises 17 residues. The CDR3 region has the DNA TGTGCCAGCAGTCCCCAGGGACAGGGGTATAGCAATCAGCCCCAGCATTTT. Amino acid sequence: CASSPQGQGYSNQPQHF.

This clonotype was recorded at least ten times. This chain connects TRBV12-3 or TRBV12-4 to TRBJ2-5; TRBD1 is a possible D gene (5 bases). Trimming removed 5 bases at V and 2 bases at J, with 9 bases between. The CDR3 length is 13 residues. CDR3 DNA: TGTGCCAGCAGTCTGGGGCAACAAGAGACCCAGTACTTC. Translation: CASSLGQQETQYF.

At least ten counts were recorded for this clonotype. The chain combines TRBV7-9 with TRBJ2-5; 10 bases match TRBD1. Trimming at V came to 5 bases and at J to 3 bases, leaving 6 bases not matched to a gene. The CDR3 covers 15 residues. CDR1 is SEHNR and CDR2 is FQNEAQ in the germline V gene (reference sequence). This CDR3 is CASSPRTGGKETQYF. CDR3 coding DNA: TGTGCCAGCAGCCCCAGGACAGGGGGGAAAGAGACCCAGTACTTC.

The sample holds many counts of this clonotype. This chain links TRBV12-3 or TRBV12-4 with TRBJ2-1, with TRBD1 identical over 10 bases. This CDR3 has 15 residues. V was pared by 6 bases and J by 7 bases, with 9 bases of the junction left unmatched. The CDR3 sequence: CASSLRDRGRNEQFF. In nucleotides, the CDR3 is TGTGCCAGCAGCCTCCGGGACAGGGGTAGGAATGAGCAGTTCTTC.

At least ten counts were recorded for this clonotype. The rearrangement links TRBV2 to TRBJ2-2; 7 bases agree with TRBD2. The CDR3 is 15 residues long. V was pared by 7 bases and J by 0 bases, with 5 bases of the junction left unmatched. CDR1 is SNHLY, CDR2 FYNNEI, per germline. DNA for the CDR3: TGTGCCAGCAAAGATCTAGCGGCGAACACCGGGGAGCTGTTTTTT. Protein sequence: CASKDLAANTGELFF.

This clonotype occurred many times. V and J are TRBV6-1 and TRBJ2-3; D call uncertain. Trimming removed 3 bases from V and 1 base from J, with 14 bases in between. The CDR3 is made up of 16 amino acids. CDR1 MNHNS and CDR2 SASEGT come from the germline V gene. CDR3 nucleotides: TGTGCCAGCAGTGAGGCGACTTGGCGCGGCACAGATACGCAGTATTTT. Translated: CASSEATWRGTDTQYF.

Details on this clonotype: It may be a read error: a sequence one base away is much more abundant. The chain employs TRBV11-3 and TRBJ2-3; TRBD2 matches 10 bases. Per germline, CDR1 SGHNT and CDR2 YENEEA. Trimming removed 4 bases from V and 5 bases from J; junction bases left unmatched: 9. CDR3 length: 16 amino acids. The CDR3 sequence: CASSSGGASGRDTQYF. The CDR3 DNA is TGTGCCAGCAGCTCGGGGGGGGCTAGCGGGAGAGATACGCAGTATTTT.

This clonotype has ten or more counts. The chain carries TRBV12-3 or TRBV12-4 and TRBJ2-1; D remains ambiguous. V was clipped by 6 bases and J by 5 bases, with 14 bases between them. This CDR3 has 14 residues. The CDR3 DNA sequence: TGTGCCAGCAGAAGGAGAGGTAGTGACAATGAGCAGTTCTTC. Its protein product is CASRRRGSDNEQFF.

This clonotype was seen ten or more times. The rearrangement joins TRBV2 to TRBJ1-1; TRBD1 agrees at 8 bases. In germline, CDR1 is SNHLY, CDR2 FYNNEI. There are 15 residues in the CDR3. With V trimmed by 4 bases and J by 4 bases, 8 bases remained unmatched. This CDR3 is CASSVAGGGGTEAFF. The CDR3, as DNA: TGTGCCAGCAGTGTGGCAGGGGGCGGCGGCACTGAAGCTTTCTTT.

The chain employs TRBV24-1 and TRBJ2-3; TRBD2 matches at 7 bases. V lost 1 base, J lost 5 bases, and 5 bases stayed unmatched. Germline V gives CDR1 KGHDR, CDR2 SFDVKD. The CDR3 is 15 residues long. Here the CDR3 reads CATSDFGTNQDTQYF. DNA of the CDR3: TGTGCCACCAGTGATTTCGGGACTAACCAAGATACGCAGTATTTT.

Many counts were recorded for this clonotype. A single base separates this from a much larger clone, so it may be a read error. The chain uses TRBV5-5 and TRBJ2-4; D tentatively reads TRBD1 or TRBD2 (5 bases each). The CDR3 extends over 15 amino acids. Trimming took off 2 bases at V and 2 bases at J, with 11 bases between the two ends. Germline V gene data show CDR1 as SGHKS and CDR2 as YYEKEE (reference sequence). The CDR3 DNA reads TGTGCCAGCAGCTTCAGGTGGGGGACCAAAAACATTCAGTACTTC. This sequence encodes CASSFRWGTKNIQYF. The entire variable domain, with the rest obtained from reference TRBV5-5 and TRBJ2-4, is as follows: DAGVTQSPTHLIKTRGQQVTLRCSPISGHKSVSWYQQVLGQGPQFIFQYYEKEERGRGNFPDRFSARQFPNYSSELNVNALLLGDSALYLCASSFRWGTKNIQYFGAGTRLSVL.

This clonotype has more than one count but fewer than ten. A clone one base away is much larger, so this may be a read error. The conserved final phenylalanine or tryptophan is absent from the CDR3, which likely points to a read error. V and J are TRBV12-3 or TRBV12-4 and TRBJ2-7, with D perhaps matching TRBD1 (6 bases). This CDR3 contains 14 residues. V lost 6 bases to trimming and J lost 3 bases, with 15 bases between them. The DNA for the CDR3 is TGTGCCAGCAGCCTAACAGGGAACCTCTACGAGCAGTACCTC. Protein sequence: CASSLTGNLYEQYL.

This clonotype was found once. The chain joins TRBV7-2 to TRBJ1-1; TRBD1 is a possible D gene (6 bases). Germline V gene lookup returns CDR1 SGHTA and CDR2 FQGNSA. V was trimmed by 3 bases and J by 5 bases, leaving 16 bases between them. There are 15 residues in the CDR3. The CDR3 sequence is CASSLGGGVGTEAFF. CDR3 DNA: TGTGCCAGCAGCTTGGGGGGCGGAGTAGGGACTGAAGCTTTCTTT.

This clonotype was recorded at least ten times. The chain employs TRBV28 and TRBJ1-2, with D possibly being TRBD1 (5 bases). Looked up from germline, CDR1 is MDHEN and CDR2 is SYDVKM. Trimming shortened V by 7 bases and J by 8 bases, and 14 bases separated the two germline ends. The CDR3 contains 12 residues. CDR3 residues: CASKVGALGYTF. In DNA, the CDR3 is TGTGCCAGCAAGGTCGGGGCCCTAGGCTACACCTTC.

This clonotype was detected ten times or more. The gene calls are TRBV28 and TRBJ2-1, with TRBD2 matching 10 bases. The CDR3 loop spans 14 amino acids. The germline V gene has CDR1 MDHEN and CDR2 SYDVKM. The J segment lost 7 bases and the V segment lost 3 bases, leaving 3 bases of the junction unmatched. This CDR3 is CASSLLAGVNEQFF. The CDR3, as DNA: TGTGCCAGCAGTTTGCTAGCGGGAGTTAATGAGCAGTTCTTC.

This clonotype was picked up a small number of times. In DNA form, the CDR3 reads TGTGCCATCAGTGAGGGGGCCTATGGCTACACCTTC. Its protein is CAISEGAYGYTF. This rearrangement joins TRBV10-3 to TRBJ1-2; the D gene is possibly TRBD1 (5 bases). CDR3 length: 12 amino acids. Germline CDR1 reads ENHRY; CDR2 reads SYGVKD. V was shortened by 2 bases and J by 4 bases, with 5 bases between the two germline ends.

This clonotype was counted ten times or more. The chain has TRBV5-6 and TRBJ2-1; the match to TRBD2 covers 12 bases. This CDR3 region has 13 residues. The J segment lost 14 bases and the V segment lost 3 bases, leaving 6 bases of the junction unmatched. CDR1 is SGHDT, CDR2 YYEEEE, per germline. CDR3 nucleotides: TGTGCCAGCAGCTCCGGACTAGCGGGAAAGGAGTTCTTC. Translation: CASSSGLAGKEFF.

This clonotype has ten or more counts. This chain links TRBV27 with TRBJ1-2; no firm D call. This CDR3 region has 13 residues. Trimming left V 11 bases short and J 1 base short, with 14 bases between. CDR1 MNHEY and CDR2 SMNVEV come from the germline V gene (reference sequence). The CDR3 bases are TGTGCCGCCTCGCCCTTTCTTAACTATGGCTACACCTTC. Translation gives CAASPFLNYGYTF.

This clonotype was observed at least ten times. The chain links TRBV28 to TRBJ2-2, with TRBD2 as a possible D gene (5 bases). CDR3 length: 16 amino acids. Germline values: CDR1 MDHEN, CDR2 SYDVKM. The germline V and J ends were trimmed by 1 base and 7 bases, with 16 bases remaining between them. The CDR3 loop reads CASSLYRRARDGELFF. The CDR3 DNA follows: TGTGCCAGCAGTTTATATAGAAGGGCGAGGGACGGGGAGCTGTTTTTT.

This clonotype was found many times. The chain is built from TRBV12-3 or TRBV12-4 and TRBJ1-5; 9 nucleotides align to TRBD1. This CDR3 is built from 15 residues. V lost 6 bases, J lost 4 bases, and 7 bases stayed unmatched. The CDR3 loop is CASSTGQGSNQPQHF. CDR3 bases: TGTGCCAGCAGCACCGGACAGGGGTCAAATCAGCCCCAGCATTTT.

This clonotype has a count of ten or more. CDR3 nucleotides: TGTGCCAGCAGTCCGGGACACAATATCAATCAGCCCCAGCATTTT. It yields the protein CASSPGHNINQPQHF. The chain employs TRBV27 and TRBJ1-5, with a tentative D call TRBD1 (6 bases). Germline lookup yields CDR1 MNHEY and CDR2 SMNVEV (reference sequence). The CDR3 is 15 amino acids. The germline V and J ends were trimmed by 5 bases and 3 bases, with 14 bases remaining between them.

This clonotype was seen more than once but under ten times. The chain uses TRBV20-1 and TRBJ1-2; D might be TRBD1 (5 bases). The CDR3 length is 13 residues. CDR1 is DFQATT, CDR2 SNEGSKA, per germline (reference sequence). V lost 0 bases and J lost 3, with 8 bases in between. In nucleotides, the CDR3 is TGCAGTGCTAGAGACAGGGACTACTATGGCTACACCTTC. This sequence encodes CSARDRDYYGYTF.

This clonotype was seen at least ten times. DNA of the CDR3: TGCAGTGCTAAACCGGGACTAGCGGGGGATGAGCAGTTCTTC. This gives the protein CSAKPGLAGDEQFF. This rearrangement joins TRBV20-1 to TRBJ2-1, with 14 nucleotides matching TRBD2. The CDR3 has 14 amino acids. V lost 4 bases and J lost 8; bases outside the gene matches: 4. The germline V gene has CDR1 DFQATT and CDR2 SNEGSKA (reference sequence).

This clonotype was counted many times. A much larger clonotype is one base distant, so this may be a read error. This chain links TRBV2 with TRBJ1-2; tentative D call: TRBD1 (6 bases). Germline V gene lookup returns CDR1 SNHLY and CDR2 FYNNEI. The CDR3 is made up of 12 amino acids. The ends were cut back, 5 bases at V and 3 bases at J, with 7 bases in the middle. The CDR3 loop reads CASSRTDYGYTF. CDR3 coding DNA: TGTGCCAGCAGTCGGACAGACTATGGCTACACCTTC.